This T cell receptor beta chain was obtained from a study of blood T cell repertoires in COVID-19. As for the study in general: Collection of acute and convalescent COVID-19 samples took place in the United States, Italy and Spain. From T cells, B-cell-depleted T cells, or PBMCs came the material, which was cDNA or gDNA.

The CDR3 runs to 16 residues. J lost 5 bases, V lost 3 bases, and 11 bases had no gene match. Germline loops: CDR1 SGHRS, CDR2 YFSETQ. As originally analysed: Reference gene primer amplification yielded estimated nucleated cell counts. Libraries were prepared by immunoSEQ multiplex PCR; TCRdb keeps only in-frame clonotypes and omits some of them. V, J and clone size reflect that table, while D and trimming were determined from the DNA. The profile shows some 83,000 clones, approximately 90% of them singletons. Sequencing was done on a sample of peripheral blood. The rearrangement joins TRBV5-1 to TRBJ1-1; TRBD1 agrees at 9 bases. This sequence originates from a man aged 55-75 years with acute or convalescent COVID-19. The CDR3 DNA reads TGCGCCAGCAGCTCCGGAGGGGGACAGGGAGGAACTGAAGCTTTCTTT. It yields the protein CASSSGGGQGGTEAFF.